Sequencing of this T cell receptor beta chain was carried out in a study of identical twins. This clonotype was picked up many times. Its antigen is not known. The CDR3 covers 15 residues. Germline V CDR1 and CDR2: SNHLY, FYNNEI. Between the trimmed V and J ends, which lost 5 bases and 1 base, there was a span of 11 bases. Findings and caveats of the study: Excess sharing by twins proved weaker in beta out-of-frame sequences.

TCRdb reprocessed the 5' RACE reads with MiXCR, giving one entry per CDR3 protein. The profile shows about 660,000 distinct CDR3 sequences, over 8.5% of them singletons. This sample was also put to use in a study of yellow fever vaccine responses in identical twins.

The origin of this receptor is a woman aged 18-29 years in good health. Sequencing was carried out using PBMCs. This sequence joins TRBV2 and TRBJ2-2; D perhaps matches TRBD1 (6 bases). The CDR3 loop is CASSYDRLNTGELFF. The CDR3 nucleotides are TGTGCCAGCAGTTATGACAGGTTGAACACCGGGGAGCTGTTTTTT.